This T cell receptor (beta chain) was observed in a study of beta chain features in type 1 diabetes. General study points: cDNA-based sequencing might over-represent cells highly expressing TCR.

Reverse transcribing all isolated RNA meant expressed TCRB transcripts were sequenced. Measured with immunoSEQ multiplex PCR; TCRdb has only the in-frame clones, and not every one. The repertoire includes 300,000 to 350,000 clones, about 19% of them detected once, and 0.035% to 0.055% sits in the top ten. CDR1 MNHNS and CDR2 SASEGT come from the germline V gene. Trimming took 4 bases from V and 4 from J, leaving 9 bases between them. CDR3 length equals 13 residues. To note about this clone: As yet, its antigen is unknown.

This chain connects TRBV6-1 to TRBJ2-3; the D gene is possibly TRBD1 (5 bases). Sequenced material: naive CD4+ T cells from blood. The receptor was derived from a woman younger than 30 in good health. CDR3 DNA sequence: TGTGCCAGCAGTGGACAAGGGGCAGATACGCAGTATTTT. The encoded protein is CASSGQGADTQYF.